The 5 T cell receptor beta chains below come from one sample, sequenced in a study of cytomegalovirus exposure and HLA in healthy donors. Researchers ran the PCR with 60 Vbeta and 13 Jbeta primers. Clones were read by immunoSEQ multiplex PCR, and TCRdb kept only the in-frame ones, dropping some. The table lists 180,000 or so clones, 75% to 90% of them singletons. Sequencing used PBMCs. The source of these receptors is a girl aged 10 to 17 in good health and CMV-seropositive.

The chain is built from TRBV6-6 and TRBJ1-6; no reliable D call. Looked up from germline, CDR1 is MNHNY and CDR2 is SVGAGI (reference sequence). V was pared by 7 bases and J by 5 bases, with 9 bases between. The CDR3 contains 13 residues. CDR3 region: CASTLADNSPLHF. The CDR3 region has the DNA TGTGCCAGCACGTTGGCAGATAATTCACCCCTCCACTTT.

The V call is TRBV29-1, the J call TRBJ1-4, with unresolved D. V was trimmed by 5 bases and J by 7 bases, leaving 8 bases between them. Germline assignment: CDR1 SQVTM and CDR2 ANQGSEA. The CDR3 extends over 11 amino acids. CDR3 sequence: CSVLEGEKLFF. In DNA, the CDR3 is TGCAGCGTTCTCGAGGGTGAAAAACTGTTTTTT.

The chain has TRBV11-2 and TRBJ2-3, with D unclear. V shed 3 bases and J shed 4 bases, with 14 bases lying between them. Germline CDR1 reads SGHAT; CDR2 reads FQNNGV. This CDR3 spans 15 amino acids. CDR3 amino acids: CASSFGGSAADTQYF. The CDR3 DNA is TGTGCCAGCAGCTTCGGCGGATCGGCGGCAGATACGCAGTATTTT.

This clone was detected once. This chain connects TRBV6-4 to TRBJ2-5; 7 bases fit TRBD2. The length of the CDR3 is 14 residues. With 6 bases clipped from V and 5 bases from J, the junction kept 9 bases outside the gene matches. The germline V gene encodes CDR1 MRHNA and CDR2 SNTAGT. The CDR3 DNA is TGTGCCAGCAGAACAGCGGGAAGGTGGGAGACCCAGTACTTC. It translates to CASRTAGRWETQYF.

The chain uses TRBV19 and TRBJ2-7, with D possibly being TRBD1 (6 bases). V lost 4 bases and J lost 1, with 20 bases in between. The CDR3 covers 17 residues. Looked up from germline, CDR1 is LNHDA and CDR2 is SQIVND (reference sequence). The CDR3, as DNA: TGTGCCAGTAGTACCCCACCCGGGACACGGCTATCCTACGAGCAGTACTTC. This sequence encodes CASSTPPGTRLSYEQYF.